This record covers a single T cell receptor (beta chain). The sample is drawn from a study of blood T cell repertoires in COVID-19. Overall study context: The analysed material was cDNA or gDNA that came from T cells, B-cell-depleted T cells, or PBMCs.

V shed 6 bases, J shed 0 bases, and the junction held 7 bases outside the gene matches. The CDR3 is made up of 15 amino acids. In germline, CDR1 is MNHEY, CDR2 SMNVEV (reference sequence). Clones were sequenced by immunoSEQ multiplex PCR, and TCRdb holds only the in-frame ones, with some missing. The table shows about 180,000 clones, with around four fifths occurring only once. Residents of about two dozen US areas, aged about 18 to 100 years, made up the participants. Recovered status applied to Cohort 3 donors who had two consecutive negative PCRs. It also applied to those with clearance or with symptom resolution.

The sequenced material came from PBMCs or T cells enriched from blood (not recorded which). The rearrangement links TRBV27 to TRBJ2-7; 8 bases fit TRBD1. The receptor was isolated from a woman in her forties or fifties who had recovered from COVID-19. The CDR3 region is CASSSPGQASYEQYF. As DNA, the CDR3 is TGTGCCAGCAGCTCGCCGGGACAGGCCTCCTACGAGCAGTACTTC.